The clone carrying this T cell receptor (beta chain) was observed a single time. Measured with immunoSEQ multiplex PCR; TCRdb has only the in-frame clones, and not every one. Among 75,000 to 90,000 clones, around nine tenths were seen once, and the ten largest hold around a fifth. This specimen comes from a study of control samples from healthy donors and cancer patients. The V end was cut by 3 bases, the J end by 0 bases, with 8 bases between. The germline V gene encodes CDR1 MNHEY and CDR2 SMNVEV (reference sequence). This CDR3 comprises 14 residues. This TCR derives from a man between 25 and 39 years old in good health. The sample consisted of blood. The V gene is TRBV27, the J gene TRBJ1-1; no definite D call. The CDR3 DNA follows: TGTGCCAGCAGTTTCAGTCGAATGAACACTGAAGCTTTCTTT. This sequence encodes CASSFSRMNTEAFF.